The rows below give T cell receptor beta chains drawn from one sample of a study of blood T cells in healthy people across ages. TCRdb reanalysed the 5' RACE reads using MiXCR and keeps one entry per CDR3 protein. The sample contains approximately 800,000 distinct CDR3 sequences, about 53% of which appear only once. Sequencing input: blood. These receptors were obtained from a man older than 75 in good health. Each CDR3 is given without its conserved first and last residue. Each record gives: D gene, V gene, CDR3 length, J gene, clone size, CDR3 protein. D genes are given only for firm matches. The listing skips clone size in some rows; elsewhere it reads once, few, many or a size class.

>TRBD2|TRBV25-1|11|TRBJ2-7|few
ASSVAGESWQY
>-|TRBV27|14|TRBJ2-3|few
ASSSTTERSTDTQY
>TRBD2|TRBV24-1|15|TRBJ2-1|once
ATSDAGTSGEMNEQF
>-|TRBV14|11|TRBJ2-7|few
ASSQDRGHEQY
>-|TRBV3-1|13|TRBJ1-2|-
ASSHKGTTWYGYT
>-|TRBV6-1|11|TRBJ2-7|-
ASSSAMVHEQY
>TRBD1|TRBV19|15|TRBJ2-6|-
ASIGTGGVSGANVLT
>-|TRBV5-4|12|-|-
ASSSQRLKETQY
>TRBD1|TRBV9|14|TRBJ2-4|-
ASSPRTGIGKNIQY
>TRBD2|TRBV20-1|14|TRBJ2-1|-
SARDLSGGSYNEQF
>-|TRBV11-2|13|TRBJ2-7|few
ASSDLRGRNYEQY
>TRBD2|TRBV18|14|TRBJ2-1|-
ASSPLTSGINNEQF
>TRBD1|TRBV3-1|14|-|-
ASSPSPGTGAPIQY
>-|TRBV5-1|12|TRBJ2-7|-
ASNLTLVSYEQY
>-|TRBV4-1|16|TRBJ2-1|many
ASSQGGLEAMAYNEQF
>TRBD1|TRBV7-2|14|TRBJ1-5|-
ASSLAARGLNQPQH
>-|TRBV20-1|12|TRBJ2-7|-
SARKPGIAYEQY
>-|TRBV7-9|13|TRBJ1-5|few
ASSLSGGLNQPQH
>-|TRBV21-1|14|TRBJ1-5|-
ASSKEYRDRVQPQH
>-|TRBV6-1|13|TRBJ2-7|few
ASRGTPSPSYEQY
>TRBD1|TRBV5-1|13|TRBJ2-7|-
ASSQGQGANYEQY
>TRBD1|TRBV5-5|14|TRBJ1-5|-
ASSFRGTGSNQPQH
>-|TRBV5-1|13|TRBJ2-7|-
ASSLDGQQYYEQY
>TRBD1|TRBV29-1|11|TRBJ1-1|-
SGTTGVNTEAF